The entry below gives a single T cell receptor (beta chain) sequence along with its context. Profiled with immunoSEQ multiplex PCR; TCRdb holds only in-frame clones, not every one. This sample has over 35,000 clones; about 83% occur once, and the top ten carry 3% to 4.5%. This entry comes from a study of blood T cell repertoires in COVID-19. Study at large: The United States, Italy and Spain were the sources of the acute and convalescent COVID-19 samples.

The CDR3 spans 14 residues. CDR1 WSHSY and CDR2 SAAADI come from the germline V gene. J lost 1 base, V lost 6 bases, and 3 bases had no gene match. The sequencing input was peripheral blood. The sequence derives from a man aged 35 to 55 with COVID-19, enrolled during active disease. The genes are TRBV10-2 and TRBJ1-5; 7 nucleotides align to TRBD1. The CDR3 loop is CASSTQGSNQPQHF. Here the CDR3 DNA reads TGCGCCAGCAGCACACAGGGGAGCAATCAGCCCCAGCATTTT.